These 4 T cell receptor beta chains share one sample of origin, sequenced in a study of shared clonotypes between healthy human individuals. Assay: immunoSEQ multiplex PCR; the TCRdb copy retains only in-frame clones and omits some. The sample holds about half a million clones, around 79% seen once. The sequenced sample consisted of PBMCs. Receptor source: a woman between 40 and 55 years old in good health. Some clones in this sample may be carry-over from other donors' samples.

V is TRBV9 and J is TRBJ1-3; D not resolved. Per the germline V gene, CDR1 is SGDLS and CDR2 is YYNGEE. The germline V and J ends were trimmed by 1 base and 2 bases, with 4 bases remaining between them. The length of the CDR3 is 13 residues. CDR3 sequence reads: CASSVRTGNTIYF. In nucleotides, the CDR3 is TGTGCCAGCAGCGTACGAACTGGAAACACCATATATTTT.

J is TRBJ1-4 and V is TRBV28, with D perhaps TRBD1 (5 bases). The V end was cut by 3 bases, the J end by 3 bases, with 11 bases between. Germline assignment: CDR1 MDHEN and CDR2 SYDVKM. This CDR3 has 15 amino acids. DNA of the CDR3: TGTGCCAGCAGTTTCCTTCCAGGGTCTAATGAAAAACTGTTTTTT. It is translated as CASSFLPGSNEKLFF. Combining the CDR3 with reference TRBV28 and TRBJ1-4 gives the whole variable domain DVKVTQSSRYLVKRTGEKVFLECVQDMDHENMFWYRQDPGLGLRLIYFSYDVKMKEKGDIPEGYSVSREKKERFSLILESASTNQTSMYLCASSFLPGSNEKLFFGSGTQLSVL.

V and J are TRBV28 and TRBJ2-1, with 12 bases fitting TRBD2. Germline V gene data show CDR1 as MDHEN and CDR2 as SYDVKM. With 6 bases clipped from V and 2 bases from J, the junction kept 8 bases outside the gene matches. CDR3 length: 17 residues. The CDR3 sequence is CASSPPRTSGTYNEQFF. CDR3 DNA sequence: TGTGCCAGCAGCCCTCCCCGGACTAGCGGGACCTACAATGAGCAGTTCTTC. The variable domain in full, completed from reference TRBV28 and TRBJ2-1, reads DVKVTQSSRYLVKRTGEKVFLECVQDMDHENMFWYRQDPGLGLRLIYFSYDVKMKEKGDIPEGYSVSREKKERFSLILESASTNQTSMYLCASSPPRTSGTYNEQFFGPGTRLTVL.

The chain couples TRBV7-9 to TRBJ2-1; the match to TRBD2 covers 7 bases. Germline assignment: CDR1 SEHNR and CDR2 FQNEAQ (reference sequence). CDR3 length: 15 residues. The J segment lost 6 bases and the V segment lost 4 bases, leaving 9 bases of the junction unmatched. This CDR3 is CASSSPGLTGNEQFF. As DNA, the CDR3 is TGTGCCAGCAGCTCACCGGGACTAACAGGCAATGAGCAGTTCTTC.